The source of this T cell receptor (beta chain) is a study of blood T cell repertoires in COVID-19. Study-level information: The United States, Italy and Spain supplied acute and convalescent COVID-19 samples. Sources were T cells, B-cell-depleted T cells, or PBMCs; the material itself was cDNA or gDNA.

As originally analysed: Quantification of nucleated cells was approximated via reference gene primer amplification. The protocol was immunoSEQ multiplex PCR, while the TCRdb copy is restricted to in-frame clones and leaves out a portion. That table furnishes V, J and clone size, whereas the DNA furnished D and trimming. The data hold about 210,000 clones, with approximately 85% observed a single time. CDR1 is KGHSH and CDR2 is LQKENI in the germline V gene. The CDR3 covers 15 residues. Trimming took 3 bases from V and 5 from J; bases not matched to a gene: 7. What was sequenced was peripheral blood. The V call is TRBV18, the J call TRBJ2-5; TRBD1 agrees at 9 bases. This receptor was identified in a woman aged 45-60 years with active or convalescent COVID-19. This CDR3 is CASSPYRGRKETQYF. CDR3 nucleotides: TGTGCCAGCTCACCGTACAGGGGGCGAAAGGAGACCCAGTACTTC.